This T cell receptor beta chain originates from a study of human T cells and chemical hapten exposure. Study overall: Mostly female patients had alopecia areata, totalis or universalis.

V lost 1 base and J lost 2, with 13 bases in between. The CDR3 runs 16 residues. CDR1 SGHRS and CDR2 YFSETQ come from the germline V gene. As to time point: patch test 1, 2 weeks after DPC sensitization. The treatment denotes: therapeutic diphenylcyclopropenone sensitization with weekly scalp DPC. Original analysis: Sequenced samples showed a median of around 100,000 TCRs each, with counts running from around 25,000 to 690,000. TCRdb called the RACE reads again in MiXCR, with one record for every CDR3 protein. The V and J calls shown here were made by TCRdb, not taken from the authors' results. The top ten hold 6% to 8% of the sample, which has some 200,000 distinct CDR3 sequences, 20% to 25% seen once.

The rearrangement links TRBV5-1 to TRBJ1-3; D not resolved. The sequencing here drew on whole blood, taken in connection with sensitization to the hapten diphenylcyclopropenone (DPC). The TCR was taken from a woman in her forties or fifties with alopecia areata. Some clones in this sample may be carry-over from other donors' samples. CDR3 residues: CASSLTGVNTGNTIYF. CDR3 in DNA: TGCGCCAGCAGCTTGACGGGAGTTAATACTGGAAACACCATATATTTT.